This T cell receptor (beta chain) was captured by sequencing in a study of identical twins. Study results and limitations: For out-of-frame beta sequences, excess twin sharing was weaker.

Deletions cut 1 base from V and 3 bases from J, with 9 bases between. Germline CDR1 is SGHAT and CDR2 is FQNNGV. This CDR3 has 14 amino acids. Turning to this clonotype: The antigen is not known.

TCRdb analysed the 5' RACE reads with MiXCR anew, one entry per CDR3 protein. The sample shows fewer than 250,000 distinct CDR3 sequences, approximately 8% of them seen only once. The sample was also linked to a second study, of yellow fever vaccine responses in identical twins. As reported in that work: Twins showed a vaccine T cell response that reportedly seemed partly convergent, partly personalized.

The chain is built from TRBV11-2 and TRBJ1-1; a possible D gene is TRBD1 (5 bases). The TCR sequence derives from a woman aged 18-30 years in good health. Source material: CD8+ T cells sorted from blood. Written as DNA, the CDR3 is TGTGCCAGCAGCTTAGTGCAGGGTTACACTGAAGCTTTCTTT. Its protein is CASSLVQGYTEAFF.